The entry below describes one T cell receptor beta chain. What it binds is unknown. This entry belongs to a study of regulatory T cells in long-lasting Graves disease. HTBI primers from iRepertoire and Arm-PCR of CDR3 regions yielded the TCR beta libraries. TCRdb re-derived calls from the multiplex PCR reads in MiXCR, one entry per CDR3 protein. This table holds under 450,000 distinct CDR3 sequences, more than 20% found once. This CDR3 is 15 amino acids long. V was clipped by 3 bases and J by 0 bases, with 11 bases between them. The germline V gene has CDR1 SGDLS and CDR2 YYNGEE. The time point denotes: persistent/refractory GD, antithyroid drugs over 5 years with positive TRAb. The TCR library used RNA extracted from PBMCs. Study-wide results and caveats: Persistent disease favored TRBV28, TRBJ1-2 and TRBJ2-5. What was studied was peripheral blood only, and not thyroid tissue.

The sequencing here drew on peripheral blood mononuclear cells (PBMCs), taken when the disease was refractory, from a patient treated with antithyroid drugs. The rearrangement uses TRBV9 and TRBJ2-3, with D unclear. The TCR sequence derives from a woman in her 40s with Graves disease. The CDR3 DNA follows: TGTGCCAGCAGCGAGGAGCGACTTAGCACAGATACGCAGTATTTT. Its protein is CASSEERLSTDTQYF. Drawing the rest from reference TRBV9 and TRBJ2-3, the complete variable domain is DSGVTQTPKHLITATGQRVTLRCSPRSGDLSVYWYQQSLDQGLQFLIQYYNGEERAKGNILERFSAQQFPDLHSELNLSSLELGDSALYFCASSEERLSTDTQYFGPGTRLTVL.